The 2 T cell receptor beta chains in this list originate from one sample, sequenced in a study of blood T cells in healthy people across ages. A second about 7 to 11 cycle PCR used barcoded and J-beta primers. TCRdb reprocessed the 5' RACE reads via MiXCR and lists one record per CDR3 protein. The table records approximately 830,000 distinct CDR3 sequences, 60% to 80% of them present only once. The specimen was blood. All receptors derive from a man between 25 and 39 years old in good health.

This clonotype was counted a few times. The chain has TRBV7-9 and TRBJ2-6; D is undetermined. The length of the CDR3 is 12 residues. Trimming removed 10 bases from V and 0 bases from J, with 4 bases in between. The germline gives CDR1 SEHNR, CDR2 FQNEAQ (reference sequence). In DNA, the CDR3 is TGTGCCACATTCTCTGGGGCCAACGTCCTGACTTTC. It is translated as CATFSGANVLTF. Using reference TRBV7-9 and TRBJ2-6 for the parts outside the CDR3, the full variable domain is DTGVSQNPRHKITKRGQNVTFRCDPISEHNRLYWYRQTLGQGPEFLTYFQNEAQLEKSRLLSDRFSAERPKGSFSTLEIQRTEQGDSAMYLCATFSGANVLTFGAGSRLTVL.

The chain employs TRBV6-2 or TRBV6-3 and TRBJ2-7; 10 nucleotides match TRBD1. Germline values: CDR1 MNHEY, CDR2 SVGEGT. CDR3 size: 13 residues. V was pared by 7 bases and J by 7 bases, with 7 bases of the junction left unmatched. The CDR3 DNA is TGTGCCAGCACCCGGGACAGGGGATTTGAGCAGTACTTC. Translating gives CASTRDRGFEQYF.